This paragraph reports one T cell receptor (beta chain). Antigen specificity is unknown. This entry comes from a study of T-cell memory formation after mild COVID-19. The CDR3 totals 15 residues. The germline CDR1 and CDR2 sequences are SGHVS and FQNEAQ. V was clipped by 2 bases and J by 0 bases; unmatched bases: 4. Points from the study as a whole: Contracting CD4+ clones lay largely in CM and EM, with CD8+ ones residing in EMRA. Some responding clones appeared in pre-infection memory, suggesting cross-reactive memory joined.

Each CDR3 protein is one row after TCRdb ran MiXCR on the 5' RACE reads. Of fewer than 550,000 distinct CDR3 sequences listed, around 18% were seen once; the top ten hold around 8%. The specimen was PBMCs or a T cell subset sorted from them (not recorded which). The J gene is TRBJ2-7, the V gene TRBV7-8; 7 nucleotides match TRBD1. This clonotype was obtained from an adult woman who had mild COVID-19 (a few samples of this study predate the infection). Cell type and time point are not known. The CDR3 is CASSLLGTASYEQYF. Here the CDR3 DNA reads TGTGCCAGCAGCTTACTAGGGACAGCCTCCTACGAGCAGTACTTC. The complete variable domain, with remaining parts taken from reference TRBV7-8 and TRBJ2-7, reads GAGVSQSPRYKVAKRGQDVALRCDPISGHVSLFWYQQALGQGPEFLTYFQNEAQLDKSGLPSDRFFAERPEGSVSTLKIQRTQQEDSAVYLCASSLLGTASYEQYFGPGTRLTVT.